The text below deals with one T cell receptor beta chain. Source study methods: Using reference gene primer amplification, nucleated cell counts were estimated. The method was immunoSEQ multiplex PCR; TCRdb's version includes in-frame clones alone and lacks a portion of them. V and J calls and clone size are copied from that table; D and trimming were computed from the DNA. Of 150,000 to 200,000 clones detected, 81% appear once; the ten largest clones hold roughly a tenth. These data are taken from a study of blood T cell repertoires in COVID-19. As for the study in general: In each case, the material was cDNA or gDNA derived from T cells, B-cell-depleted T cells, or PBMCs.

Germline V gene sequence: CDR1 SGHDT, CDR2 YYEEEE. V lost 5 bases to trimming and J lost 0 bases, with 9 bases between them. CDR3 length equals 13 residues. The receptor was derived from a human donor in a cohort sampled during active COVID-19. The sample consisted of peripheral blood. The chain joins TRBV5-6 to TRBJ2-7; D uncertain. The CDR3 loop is CASSSSYSYEQYF. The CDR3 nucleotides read TGTGCCAGCAGTTCGTCCTACTCCTACGAGCAGTACTTC. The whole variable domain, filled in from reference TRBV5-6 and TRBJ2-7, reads DAGVTQSPTHLIKTRGQQVTLRCSPKSGHDTVSWYQQALGQGPQFIFQYYEEEERQRGNFPDRFSGHQFPNYSSELNVNALLLGDSALYLCASSSSYSYEQYFGPGTRLTVT.